Listed below are T cell receptor beta chains from one sample, sequenced in a study of control samples from healthy donors and cancer patients. Clones were sequenced by immunoSEQ multiplex PCR, and TCRdb holds only the in-frame ones, with some missing. The sample records 150,000 to 200,000 clones, about 94% being singletons. Material for sequencing was blood. The receptors here all came from a woman in her forties in good health. Both conserved end residues are part of each CDR3. D genes are given only for firm matches. Rows give clone size only sometimes, using once, few, many, or a class for an expanded clone.

CDR3: CASSYVPGTEAFF; DNA: TGTGCCAGCAGTTACGTACCGGGCACTGAAGCTTTCTTT; size: .; J: TRBJ1-1; D: .; V: TRBV6-6
CDR3: CASSHLPDLNTEAFF; DNA: TGCGCCAGCAGTCACCTCCCGGACCTGAACACTGAAGCTTTCTTT; size: .; J: TRBJ1-1; D: .; V: TRBV23-1
CDR3: CASREGGEAFF; DNA: TGTGCCAGCAGGGAGGGTGGTGAAGCTTTCTTT; size: .; J: TRBJ1-1; D: .; V: TRBV6-5
CDR3: CASSQTVDTEAFF; DNA: TGTGCCAGCAGCCAGACGGTCGACACTGAAGCTTTCTTT; size: .; J: TRBJ1-1; D: .; V: TRBV3-1/TRBV3-2
CDR3: CASSYEGAREKLFF; DNA: TGTGCCAGCAGTTACGAGGGGGCAAGAGAAAAACTGTTTTTT; size: .; J: TRBJ1-4; D: TRBD1; V: TRBV6-6
CDR3: CASRGAGLRSMNTEAFF; DNA: TGTGCCAGTAGAGGTGCAGGATTGAGGAGCATGAACACTGAAGCTTTCTTT; size: .; J: TRBJ1-1; D: .; V: TRBV19
CDR3: CASSLTQGGNTIYF; DNA: TGTGCCAGCAGCTTAACCCAGGGTGGAAACACCATATATTTT; size: once; J: TRBJ1-3; D: .; V: TRBV11-2
CDR3: CASSIFTSTDTQYF; DNA: TGTGCCAGCAGCATATTTACTAGCACAGATACGCAGTATTTT; size: .; J: TRBJ2-3; D: .; V: TRBV6-6
CDR3: CAISDGTGRGPQHF; DNA: TGTGCCATCAGTGACGGGACAGGCCGTGGGCCCCAGCATTTT; size: .; J: TRBJ1-5; D: TRBD1; V: TRBV10-3
CDR3: CASSKGLAGRSGANVLTF; DNA: TGTGCCAGCAGCAAGGGACTAGCGGGCCGTTCTGGGGCCAACGTCCTGACTTTC; size: .; J: TRBJ2-6; D: TRBD2; V: TRBV14